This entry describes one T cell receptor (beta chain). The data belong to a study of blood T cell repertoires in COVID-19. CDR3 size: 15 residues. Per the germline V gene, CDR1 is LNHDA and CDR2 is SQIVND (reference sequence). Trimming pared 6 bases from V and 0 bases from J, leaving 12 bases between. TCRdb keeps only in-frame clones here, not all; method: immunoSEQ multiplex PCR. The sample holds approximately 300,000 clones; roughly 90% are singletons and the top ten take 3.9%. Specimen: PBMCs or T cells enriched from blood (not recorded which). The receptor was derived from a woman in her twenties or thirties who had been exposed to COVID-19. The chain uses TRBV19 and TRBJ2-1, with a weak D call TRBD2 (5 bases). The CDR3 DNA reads TGTGCCAGTAGAATCACGGACTTCTCCTACAATGAGCAGTTCTTC. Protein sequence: CASRITDFSYNEQFF.